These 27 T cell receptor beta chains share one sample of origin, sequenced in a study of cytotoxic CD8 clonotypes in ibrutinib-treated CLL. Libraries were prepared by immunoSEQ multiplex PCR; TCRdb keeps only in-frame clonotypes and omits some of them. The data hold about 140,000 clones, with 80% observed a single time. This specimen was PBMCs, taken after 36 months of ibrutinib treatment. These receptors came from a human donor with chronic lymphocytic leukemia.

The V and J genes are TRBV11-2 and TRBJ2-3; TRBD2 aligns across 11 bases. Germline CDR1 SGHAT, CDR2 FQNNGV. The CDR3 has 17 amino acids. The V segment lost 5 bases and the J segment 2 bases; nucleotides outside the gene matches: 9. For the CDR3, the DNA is TGTGCCAGCAGCCAGCTAGGGGGACTAGCGGTCACAGATACGCAGTATTTT. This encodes CASSQLGGLAVTDTQYF.

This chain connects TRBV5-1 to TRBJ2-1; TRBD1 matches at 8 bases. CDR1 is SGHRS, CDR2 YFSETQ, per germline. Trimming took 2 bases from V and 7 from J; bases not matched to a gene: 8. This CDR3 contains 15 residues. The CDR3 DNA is TGCGCCAGCAGCTTAGGACAGGGAGCGTGGAATGAGCAGTTCTTC. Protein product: CASSLGQGAWNEQFF.

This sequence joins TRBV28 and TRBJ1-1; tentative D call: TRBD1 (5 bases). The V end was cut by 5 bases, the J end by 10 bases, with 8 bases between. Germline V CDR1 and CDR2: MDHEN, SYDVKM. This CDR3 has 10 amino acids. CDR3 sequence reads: CASSGTTAFF. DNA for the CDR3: TGTGCCAGCAGTGGGACCACAGCTTTCTTT.

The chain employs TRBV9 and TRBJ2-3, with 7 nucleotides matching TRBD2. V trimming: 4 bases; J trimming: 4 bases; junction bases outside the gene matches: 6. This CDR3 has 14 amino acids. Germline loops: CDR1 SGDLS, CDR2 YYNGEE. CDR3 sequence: CASSTLALADTQYF. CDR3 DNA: TGTGCCAGCAGCACACTAGCGCTAGCAGATACGCAGTATTTT.

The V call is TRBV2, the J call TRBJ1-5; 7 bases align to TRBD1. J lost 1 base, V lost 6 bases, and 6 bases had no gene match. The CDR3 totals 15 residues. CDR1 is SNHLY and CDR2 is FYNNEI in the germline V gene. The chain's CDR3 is CASRRDSRSNQPQHF. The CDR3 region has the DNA TGTGCCAGCAGACGGGACAGCCGGAGCAATCAGCCCCAGCATTTT. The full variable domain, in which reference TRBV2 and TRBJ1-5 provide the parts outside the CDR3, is EPEVTQTPSHQVTQMGQEVILRCVPISNHLYFYWYRQILGQKVEFLVSFYNNEISEKSEIFDDQFSVERPDGSNFTLKIRSTKLEDSAMYFCASRRDSRSNQPQHFGDGTRLSIL.

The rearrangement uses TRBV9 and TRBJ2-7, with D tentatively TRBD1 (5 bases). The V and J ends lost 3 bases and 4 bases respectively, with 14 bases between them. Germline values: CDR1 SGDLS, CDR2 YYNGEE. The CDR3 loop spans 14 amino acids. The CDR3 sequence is CASSAPSSGYEQYF. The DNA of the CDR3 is TGTGCCAGCAGCGCACCATCCTCAGGGTACGAGCAGTACTTC.

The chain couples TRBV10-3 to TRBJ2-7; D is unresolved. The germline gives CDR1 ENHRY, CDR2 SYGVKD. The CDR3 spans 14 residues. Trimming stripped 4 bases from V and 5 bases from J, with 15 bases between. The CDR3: CAISGNVKVNEQYF. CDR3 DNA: TGTGCCATCAGTGGCAACGTGAAAGTCAACGAGCAGTACTTC.

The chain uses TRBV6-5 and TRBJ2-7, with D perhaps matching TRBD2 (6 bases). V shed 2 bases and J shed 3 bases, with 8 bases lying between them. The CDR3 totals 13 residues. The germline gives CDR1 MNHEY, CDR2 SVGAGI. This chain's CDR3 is CASSYEDYYEQYF. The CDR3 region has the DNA TGTGCCAGCAGTTACGAGGACTACTACGAGCAGTACTTC.

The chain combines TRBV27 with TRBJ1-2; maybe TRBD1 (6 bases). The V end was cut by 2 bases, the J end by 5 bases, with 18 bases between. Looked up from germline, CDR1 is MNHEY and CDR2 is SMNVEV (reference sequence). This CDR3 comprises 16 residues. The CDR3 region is CASSLTGGSSEYGYTF. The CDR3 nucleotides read TGTGCCAGCAGTTTAACCGGGGGCAGTTCCGAATATGGCTACACCTTC.

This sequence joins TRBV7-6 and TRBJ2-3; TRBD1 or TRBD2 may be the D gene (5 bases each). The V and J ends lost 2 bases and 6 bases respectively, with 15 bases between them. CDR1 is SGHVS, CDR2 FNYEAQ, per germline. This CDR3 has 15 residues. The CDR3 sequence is CASSLRLQGGDTQYF. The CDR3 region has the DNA TGTGCCAGCAGCTTAAGGTTGCAGGGCGGGGATACGCAGTATTTT. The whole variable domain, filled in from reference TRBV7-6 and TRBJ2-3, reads GAGVSQSPRYKVTKRGQDVALRCDPISGHVSLYWYRQALGQGPEFLTYFNYEAQQDKSGLPNDRFSAERPEGSISTLTIQRTEQRDSAMYRCASSLRLQGGDTQYFGPGTRLTVL.

This CDR3 is CATSRFEFGNQPQHF. The CDR3, as DNA: TGTGCCACCAGCCGATTCGAGTTCGGCAATCAGCCCCAGCATTTT. The chain combines TRBV10-3 with TRBJ1-5; D ambiguous. This CDR3 comprises 15 residues. Trimming pared 10 bases from V and 2 bases from J, leaving 18 bases between. The germline gives CDR1 ENHRY, CDR2 SYGVKD.

The CDR3 protein is CASSPDRVAYGYTF. Here the CDR3 DNA reads TGTGCCAGCTCACCGGACAGGGTGGCCTATGGCTACACCTTC. The V gene is TRBV18, the J gene TRBJ1-2; 8 positions agree with TRBD1. Germline V lookup: CDR1 KGHSH, CDR2 LQKENI. The CDR3 totals 14 residues. The V gene end was trimmed by 3 bases and the J gene end by 4 bases; junction bases not matched to a gene: 4.

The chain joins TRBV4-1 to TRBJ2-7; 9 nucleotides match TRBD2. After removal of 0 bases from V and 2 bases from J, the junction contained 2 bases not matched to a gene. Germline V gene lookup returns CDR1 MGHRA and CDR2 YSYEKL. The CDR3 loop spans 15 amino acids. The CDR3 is CASSQERLAAYEQYF. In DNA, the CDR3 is TGCGCCAGCAGCCAAGAGCGACTAGCGGCCTACGAGCAGTACTTC.

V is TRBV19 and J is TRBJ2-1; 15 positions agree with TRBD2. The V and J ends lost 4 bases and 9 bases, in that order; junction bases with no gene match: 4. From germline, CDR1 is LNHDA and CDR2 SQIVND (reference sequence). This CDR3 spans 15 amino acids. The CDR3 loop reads CASSTGLAGGGEQFF. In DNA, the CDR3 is TGTGCCAGTAGTACCGGACTAGCGGGAGGGGGTGAGCAGTTCTTC.

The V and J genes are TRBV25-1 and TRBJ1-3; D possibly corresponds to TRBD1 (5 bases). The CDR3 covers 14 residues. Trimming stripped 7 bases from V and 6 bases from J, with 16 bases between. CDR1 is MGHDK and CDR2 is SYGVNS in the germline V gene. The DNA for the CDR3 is TGTGCCAGCACCCCGGGCGGGGGTGTAAACACCATATATTTT. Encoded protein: CASTPGGGVNTIYF.

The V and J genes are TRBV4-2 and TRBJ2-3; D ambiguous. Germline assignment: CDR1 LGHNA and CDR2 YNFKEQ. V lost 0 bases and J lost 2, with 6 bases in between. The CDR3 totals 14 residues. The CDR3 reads CASSQDTNTDTQYF. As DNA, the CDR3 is TGTGCCAGCAGCCAAGACACGAACACAGATACGCAGTATTTT.

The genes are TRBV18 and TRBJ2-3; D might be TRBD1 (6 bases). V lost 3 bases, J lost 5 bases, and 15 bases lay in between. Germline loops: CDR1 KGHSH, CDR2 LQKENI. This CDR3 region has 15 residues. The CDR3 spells CASSPSTGMEDTQYF. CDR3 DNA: TGTGCCAGCTCACCGTCAACAGGGATGGAAGATACGCAGTATTTT. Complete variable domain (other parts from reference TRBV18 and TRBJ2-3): NAGVMQNPRHLVRRRGQEARLRCSPMKGHSHVYWYRQLPEEGLKFMVYLQKENIIDESGMPKERFSAEFPKEGPSILRIQQVVRGDSAAYFCASSPSTGMEDTQYFGPGTRLTVL.

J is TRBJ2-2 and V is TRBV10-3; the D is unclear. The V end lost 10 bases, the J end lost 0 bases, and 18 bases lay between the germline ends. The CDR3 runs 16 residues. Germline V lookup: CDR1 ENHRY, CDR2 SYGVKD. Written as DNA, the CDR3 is TGTGCCACCAAATTCGGCGGAGAGCCGAACACCGGGGAGCTGTTTTTT. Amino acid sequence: CATKFGGEPNTGELFF.

CDR3 amino acids: CASSSARYEQYF. The CDR3 nucleotides read TGCGCCAGCAGCTCGGCGCGCTACGAGCAGTACTTC. This chain joins TRBV4-1 and TRBJ2-7; unclear D gene. Germline CDR1 and CDR2: MGHRA and YSYEKL. This CDR3 is 12 amino acids long. V dropped 5 bases and J dropped 3 bases, with 8 bases sitting between them.

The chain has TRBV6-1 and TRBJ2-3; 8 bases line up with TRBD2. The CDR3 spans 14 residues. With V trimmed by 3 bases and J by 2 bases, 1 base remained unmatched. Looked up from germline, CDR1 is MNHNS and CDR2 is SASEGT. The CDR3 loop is CASSERGVTDTQYF. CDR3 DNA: TGTGCCAGCAGTGAGCGGGGGGTCACAGATACGCAGTATTTT.

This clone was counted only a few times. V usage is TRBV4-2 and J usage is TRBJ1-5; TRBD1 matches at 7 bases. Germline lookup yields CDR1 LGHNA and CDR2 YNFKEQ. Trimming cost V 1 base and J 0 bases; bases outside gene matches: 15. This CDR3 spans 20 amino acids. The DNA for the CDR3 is TGTGCCAGCAGCCAAGCGCAGGCCCTTAACAGGGGATTTAGCAATCAGCCCCAGCATTTT. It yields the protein CASSQAQALNRGFSNQPQHF.

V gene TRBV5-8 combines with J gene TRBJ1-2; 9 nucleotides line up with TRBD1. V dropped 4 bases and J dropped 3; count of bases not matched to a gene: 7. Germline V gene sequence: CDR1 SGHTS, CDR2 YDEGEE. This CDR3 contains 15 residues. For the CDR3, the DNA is TGTGCCAGCAGCCAGGGGACAGGGACTCACTATGGCTACACCTTC. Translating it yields CASSQGTGTHYGYTF.

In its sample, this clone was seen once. CDR3 DNA: TGTGCCAGCAGTGAAGCCTTGTATCGGGAGCAGTTCTTC. Amino acid sequence: CASSEALYREQFF. The V gene is TRBV2, the J gene TRBJ2-1; D is undetermined. From germline, CDR1 is SNHLY and CDR2 FYNNEI. The CDR3 length is 13 residues. The germline V and J ends were trimmed by 0 bases and 10 bases, with 10 bases remaining between them.

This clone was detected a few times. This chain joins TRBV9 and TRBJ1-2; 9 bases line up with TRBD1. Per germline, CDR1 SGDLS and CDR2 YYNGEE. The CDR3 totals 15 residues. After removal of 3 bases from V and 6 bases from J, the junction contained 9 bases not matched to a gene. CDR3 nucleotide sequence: TGTGCCAGCAGCGGGCGGGACAGGGAATGGGATGGCTACACCTTC. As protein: CASSGRDREWDGYTF.

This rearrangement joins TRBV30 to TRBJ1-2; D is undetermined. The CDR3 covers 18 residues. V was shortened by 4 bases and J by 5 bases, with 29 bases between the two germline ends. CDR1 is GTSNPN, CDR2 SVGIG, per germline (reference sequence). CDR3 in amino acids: CAWKLSGINTRASYGYTF. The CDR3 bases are TGTGCCTGGAAACTCAGCGGAATAAATACACGCGCATCTTATGGCTACACCTTC.

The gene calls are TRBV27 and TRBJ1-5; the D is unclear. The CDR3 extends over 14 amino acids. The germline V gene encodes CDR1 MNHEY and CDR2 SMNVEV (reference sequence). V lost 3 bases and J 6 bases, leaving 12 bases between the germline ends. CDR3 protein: CASSLEVGRQPQHF. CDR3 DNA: TGTGCCAGCAGTTTGGAGGTTGGCCGTCAGCCCCAGCATTTT.

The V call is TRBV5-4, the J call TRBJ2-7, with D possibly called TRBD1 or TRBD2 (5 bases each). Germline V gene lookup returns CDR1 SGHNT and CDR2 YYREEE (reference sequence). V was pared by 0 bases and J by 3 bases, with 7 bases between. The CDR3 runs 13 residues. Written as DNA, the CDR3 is TGTGCCAGCAGCTTGGGGGGGTTCTACGAGCAGTACTTC. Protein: CASSLGGFYEQYF.